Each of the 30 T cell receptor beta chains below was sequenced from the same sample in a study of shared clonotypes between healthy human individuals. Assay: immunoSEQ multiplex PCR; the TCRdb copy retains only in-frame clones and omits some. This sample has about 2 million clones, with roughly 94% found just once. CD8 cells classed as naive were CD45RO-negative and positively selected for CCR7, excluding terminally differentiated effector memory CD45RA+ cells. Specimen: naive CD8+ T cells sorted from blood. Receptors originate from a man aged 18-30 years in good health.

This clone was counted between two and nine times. CDR3 sequence: CASSRGQLNTEAFF. Here the CDR3 DNA reads TGTGCCAGCAGTCGGGGACAGTTGAACACTGAAGCTTTCTTT. The J gene is TRBJ1-1, the V gene TRBV6-5; 7 nucleotides agree with TRBD1. Trimming cost V 5 bases and J 0 bases; bases outside gene matches: 3. CDR1 and CDR2 (germline): MNHEY, SVGAGI. The CDR3 runs to 14 residues.

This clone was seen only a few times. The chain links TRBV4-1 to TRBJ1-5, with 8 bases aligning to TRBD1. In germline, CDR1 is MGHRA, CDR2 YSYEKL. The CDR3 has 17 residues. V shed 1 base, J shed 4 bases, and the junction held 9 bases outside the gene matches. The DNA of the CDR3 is TGCGCCAGCAGCCAAGCCCTGACAGGGGAATGGAATCAGCCCCAGCATTTT. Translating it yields CASSQALTGEWNQPQHF.

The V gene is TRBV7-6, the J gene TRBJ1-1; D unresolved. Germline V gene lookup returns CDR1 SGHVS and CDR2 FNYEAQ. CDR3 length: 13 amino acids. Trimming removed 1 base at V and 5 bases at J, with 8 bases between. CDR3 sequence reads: CASSLEAGTEAFF. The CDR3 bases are TGTGCCAGCAGCTTAGAAGCGGGGACTGAAGCTTTCTTT.

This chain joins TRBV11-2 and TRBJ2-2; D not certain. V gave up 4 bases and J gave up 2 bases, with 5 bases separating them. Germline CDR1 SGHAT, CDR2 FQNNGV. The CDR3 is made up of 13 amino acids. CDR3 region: CASSYSNTGELFF. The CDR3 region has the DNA TGTGCCAGCAGCTATTCTAACACCGGGGAGCTGTTTTTT.

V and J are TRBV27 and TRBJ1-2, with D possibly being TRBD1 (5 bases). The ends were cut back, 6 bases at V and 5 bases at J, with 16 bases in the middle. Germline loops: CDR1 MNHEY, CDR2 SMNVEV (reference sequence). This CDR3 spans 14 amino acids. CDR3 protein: CASSIVGGTYGYTF. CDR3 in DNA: TGTGCCAGCAGCATCGTGGGGGGAACTTATGGCTACACCTTC.

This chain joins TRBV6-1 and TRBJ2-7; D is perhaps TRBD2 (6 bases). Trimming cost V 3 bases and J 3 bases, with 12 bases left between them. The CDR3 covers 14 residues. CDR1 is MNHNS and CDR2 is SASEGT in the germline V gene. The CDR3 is CASSEEGILYEQYF. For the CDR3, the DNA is TGTGCCAGCAGTGAGGAGGGTATCCTCTACGAGCAGTACTTC.

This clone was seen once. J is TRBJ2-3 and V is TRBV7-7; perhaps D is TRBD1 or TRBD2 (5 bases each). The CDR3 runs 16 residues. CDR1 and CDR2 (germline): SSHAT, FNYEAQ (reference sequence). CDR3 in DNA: TGTGCTAGCTCCCTATTAAATCCTGGGGGAATTCCTACGCAGTATTTT. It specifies CASSLLNPGGIPTQYF.

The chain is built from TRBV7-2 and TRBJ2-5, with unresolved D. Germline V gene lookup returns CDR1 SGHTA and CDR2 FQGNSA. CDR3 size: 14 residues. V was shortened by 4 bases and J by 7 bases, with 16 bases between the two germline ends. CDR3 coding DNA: TGTGCCAGCAGCTCCTCGGTGATAGGTGGGACCCAGTACTTC. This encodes CASSSSVIGGTQYF.

CDR3 region: CASSLSWGDYEQYF. CDR3 DNA sequence: TGTGCCAGCAGTTTATCGTGGGGGGACTACGAGCAGTACTTC. The chain recombines TRBV27 with TRBJ2-7; perhaps TRBD2 as D (6 bases). In germline, CDR1 is MNHEY, CDR2 SMNVEV (reference sequence). V was pared by 0 bases and J by 3 bases, with 9 bases between. The CDR3 spans 14 residues.

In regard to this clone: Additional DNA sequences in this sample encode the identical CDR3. The CDR3 reads CASSLEGDGYTF. The CDR3 DNA reads TGTGCCAGCAGCTTAGAAGGAGATGGCTACACCTTC. The chain couples TRBV13 to TRBJ1-2; D unresolved. Trimming pared 1 base from V and 6 bases from J, leaving 6 bases between. Germline V lookup: CDR1 PRHDT, CDR2 FYEKMQ (reference sequence). CDR3 size: 12 residues. Full variable domain (missing parts from reference TRBV13 and TRBJ1-2): AAGVIQSPRHLIKEKRETATLKCYPIPRHDTVYWYQQGPGQDPQFLISFYEKMQSDKGSIPDRFSAQQFSDYHSELNMSSLELGDSALYFCASSLEGDGYTFGSGTRLTVV.

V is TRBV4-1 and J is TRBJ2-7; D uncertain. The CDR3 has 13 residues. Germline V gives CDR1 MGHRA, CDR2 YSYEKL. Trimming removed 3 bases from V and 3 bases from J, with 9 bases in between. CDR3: CASSQTPVYEQYF. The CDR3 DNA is TGCGCCAGCAGCCAGACACCAGTCTACGAGCAGTACTTC.

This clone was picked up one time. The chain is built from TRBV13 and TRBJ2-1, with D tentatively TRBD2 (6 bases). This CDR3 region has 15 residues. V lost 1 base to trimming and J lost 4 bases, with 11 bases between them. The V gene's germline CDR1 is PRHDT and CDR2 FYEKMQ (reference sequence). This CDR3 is CASSLAGVGYNEQFF. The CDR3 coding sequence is TGTGCCAGCAGCTTAGCGGGAGTCGGGTACAATGAGCAGTTCTTC.

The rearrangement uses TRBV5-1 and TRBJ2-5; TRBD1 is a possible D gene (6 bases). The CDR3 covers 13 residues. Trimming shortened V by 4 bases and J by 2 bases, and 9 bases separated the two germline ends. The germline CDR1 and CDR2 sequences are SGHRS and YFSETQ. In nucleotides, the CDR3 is TGCGCCAGCAGCCGGGACAAGCAAGAGACCCAGTACTTC. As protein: CASSRDKQETQYF.

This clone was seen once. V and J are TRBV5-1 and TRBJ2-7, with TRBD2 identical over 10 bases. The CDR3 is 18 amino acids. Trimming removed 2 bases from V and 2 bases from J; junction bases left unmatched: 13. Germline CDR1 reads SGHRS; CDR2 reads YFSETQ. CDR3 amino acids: CASSFHIAGGTLAYEQYF. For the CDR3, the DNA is TGCGCCAGCAGCTTCCACATAGCGGGGGGTACATTAGCCTACGAGCAGTACTTC.

The chain's CDR3 is CASSEVGETEAFF. The CDR3 region has the DNA TGTGCCAGCAGTGAAGTTGGGGAGACTGAAGCTTTCTTT. V and J are TRBV6-1 and TRBJ1-1; D gene ambiguous. The V end lost 1 base, the J end lost 5 bases, and 8 bases lay between the germline ends. Germline CDR1 and CDR2: MNHNS and SASEGT. This CDR3 region has 13 residues.

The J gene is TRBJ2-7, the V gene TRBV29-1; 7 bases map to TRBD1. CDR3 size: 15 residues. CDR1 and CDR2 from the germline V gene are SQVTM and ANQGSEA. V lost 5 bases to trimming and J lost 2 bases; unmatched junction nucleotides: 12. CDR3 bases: TGCAGCGTTCGGTCCACCCAGGGGGAACCCTACGAGCAGTACTTC. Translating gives CSVRSTQGEPYEQYF.

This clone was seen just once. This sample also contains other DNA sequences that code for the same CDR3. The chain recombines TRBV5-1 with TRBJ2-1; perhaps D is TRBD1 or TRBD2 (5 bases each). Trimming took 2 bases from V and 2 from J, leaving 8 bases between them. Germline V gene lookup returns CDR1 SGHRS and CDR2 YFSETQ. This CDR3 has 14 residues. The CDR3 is CASSLTGPYNEQFF. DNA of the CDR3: TGCGCCAGCAGCTTAACGGGACCCTACAATGAGCAGTTCTTC.

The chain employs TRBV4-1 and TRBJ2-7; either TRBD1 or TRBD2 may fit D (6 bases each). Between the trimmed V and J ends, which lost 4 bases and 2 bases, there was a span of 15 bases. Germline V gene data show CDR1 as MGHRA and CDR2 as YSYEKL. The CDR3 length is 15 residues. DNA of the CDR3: TGCGCCAGCAGCCTTACGGGGGACACCGCCTACGAGCAGTACTTC. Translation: CASSLTGDTAYEQYF.

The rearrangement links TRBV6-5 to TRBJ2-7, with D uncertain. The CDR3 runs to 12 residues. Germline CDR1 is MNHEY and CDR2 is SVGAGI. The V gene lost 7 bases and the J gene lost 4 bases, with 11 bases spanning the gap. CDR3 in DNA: TGTGCCAGCAACGGTCCCTTTTACGAGCAGTACTTC. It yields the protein CASNGPFYEQYF.

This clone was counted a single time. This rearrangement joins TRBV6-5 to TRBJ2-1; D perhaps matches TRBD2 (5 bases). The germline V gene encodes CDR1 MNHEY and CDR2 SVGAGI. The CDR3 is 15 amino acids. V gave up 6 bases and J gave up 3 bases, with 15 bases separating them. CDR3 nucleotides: TGTGCCAGCAGACTTAATCGGGAATTCTACAATGAGCAGTTCTTC. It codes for CASRLNREFYNEQFF.

Written as DNA, the CDR3 is TGCGCCAGCAGCCAAGATCTGGGCCTAGCGGGGAATGAGCAGTTCTTC. It is translated as CASSQDLGLAGNEQFF. V usage is TRBV4-3 and J usage is TRBJ2-1; 9 positions match TRBD2. Germline CDR1 and CDR2: LGHNA and YSLEER. V gave up 0 bases and J gave up 7 bases; unmatched junction bases: 7. CDR3 length: 16 amino acids.

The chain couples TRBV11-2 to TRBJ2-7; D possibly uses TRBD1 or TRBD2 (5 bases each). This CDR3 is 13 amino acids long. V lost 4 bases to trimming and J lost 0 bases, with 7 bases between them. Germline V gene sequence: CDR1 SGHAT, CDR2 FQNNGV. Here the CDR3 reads CASSYGTSYEQYF. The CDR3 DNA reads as TGTGCCAGCAGCTATGGGACCTCCTACGAGCAGTACTTC. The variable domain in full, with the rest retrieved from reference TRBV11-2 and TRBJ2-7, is EAGVAQSPRYKIIEKRQSVAFWCNPISGHATLYWYQQILGQGPKLLIQFQNNGVVDDSQLPKDRFSAERLKGVDSTLKIQPAKLEDSAVYLCASSYGTSYEQYFGPGTRLTVT.

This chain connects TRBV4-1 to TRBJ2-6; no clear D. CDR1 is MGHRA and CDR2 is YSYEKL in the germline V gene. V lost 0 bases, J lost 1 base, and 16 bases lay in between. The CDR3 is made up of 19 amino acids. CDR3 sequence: CASSQEPFSTSSGANVLTF. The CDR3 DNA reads TGCGCCAGCAGCCAAGAACCTTTCTCTACGTCTTCTGGGGCCAACGTCCTGACTTTC.

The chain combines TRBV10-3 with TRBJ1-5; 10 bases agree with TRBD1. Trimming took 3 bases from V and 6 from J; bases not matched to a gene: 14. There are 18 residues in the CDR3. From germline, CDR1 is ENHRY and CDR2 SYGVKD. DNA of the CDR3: TGTGCCATCAGTGATTATTTAGGGTTGGGACAGGGGACTCAGCCCCAGCATTTT. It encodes CAISDYLGLGQGTQPQHF.

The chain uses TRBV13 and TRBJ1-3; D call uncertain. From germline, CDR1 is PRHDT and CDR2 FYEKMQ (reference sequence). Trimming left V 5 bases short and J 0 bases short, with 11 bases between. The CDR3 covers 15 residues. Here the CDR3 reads CASSPTGSSGNTIYF. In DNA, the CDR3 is TGTGCCAGCAGCCCGACTGGGAGCTCTGGAAACACCATATATTTT.

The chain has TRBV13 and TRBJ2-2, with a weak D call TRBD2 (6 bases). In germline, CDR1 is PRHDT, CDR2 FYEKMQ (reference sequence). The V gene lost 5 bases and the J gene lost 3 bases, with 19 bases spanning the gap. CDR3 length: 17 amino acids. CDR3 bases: TGTGCCAGCAGCCTCATAGAGGAGGGGTATCACACCGGGGAGCTGTTTTTT. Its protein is CASSLIEEGYHTGELFF.

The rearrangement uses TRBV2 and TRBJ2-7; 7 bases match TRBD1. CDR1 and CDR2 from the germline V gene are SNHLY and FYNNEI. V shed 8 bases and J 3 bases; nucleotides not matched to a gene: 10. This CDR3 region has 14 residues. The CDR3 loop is CASLHRDSFYEQYF. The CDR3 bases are TGTGCCAGCTTACACCGGGACAGCTTCTACGAGCAGTACTTC.

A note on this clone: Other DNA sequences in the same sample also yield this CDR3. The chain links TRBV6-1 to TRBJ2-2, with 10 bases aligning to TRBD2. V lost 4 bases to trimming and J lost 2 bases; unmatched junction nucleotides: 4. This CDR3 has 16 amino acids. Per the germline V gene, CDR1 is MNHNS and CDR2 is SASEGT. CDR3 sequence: CASSGLAGANTGELFF. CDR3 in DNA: TGTGCCAGCAGTGGGCTAGCGGGAGCTAACACCGGGGAGCTGTTTTTT.

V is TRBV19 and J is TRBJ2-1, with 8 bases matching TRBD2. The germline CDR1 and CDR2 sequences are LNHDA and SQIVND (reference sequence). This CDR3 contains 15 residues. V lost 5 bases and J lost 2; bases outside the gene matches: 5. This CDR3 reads CASSESGSAYNEQFF. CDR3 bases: TGTGCCAGTAGTGAAAGCGGGAGTGCCTACAATGAGCAGTTCTTC.

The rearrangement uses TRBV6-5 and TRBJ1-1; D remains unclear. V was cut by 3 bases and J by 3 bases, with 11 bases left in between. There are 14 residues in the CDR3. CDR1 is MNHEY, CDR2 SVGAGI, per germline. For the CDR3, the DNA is TGTGCCAGCAGTTATTATGACGAAGACACTGAAGCTTTCTTT. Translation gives CASSYYDEDTEAFF.